The TCR beta chain described here comes from a study of cytomegalovirus exposure and HLA in healthy donors. On this clone itself: One end of the junction fails to match germline, which may point to a read error.

Looked up from germline, CDR1 is SNHLY and CDR2 is FYNNEI. CDR3 length equals 13 residues. Amplification used 60 Vbeta primers and 13 Jbeta primers. Here immunoSEQ multiplex PCR was the method, and the copy in TCRdb shows in-frame clones only, minus some. Among over 150,000 clones, under 70% were seen once, and the ten largest hold less than 3.5%. The chain links TRBV2 to TRBJ1-5; D uncertain. The receptor was isolated from a woman aged 40 to 50 in good health and CMV-seropositive. Sequencing was performed on PBMCs. CDR3 sequence (DNA): TGTGCCAGCAACACCGATAGCAATCAGCCCCAGAATTTT. Translation gives CASNTDSNQPQNF.